These T cell receptor beta chains were read from a single sample in a study of T cells in Graves' hyperthyroidism and ophthalmopathy. A single record per CDR3 protein comes from TCRdb applying MiXCR to the multiplex PCR reads. The table lists a few hundred thousand distinct CDR3 sequences, roughly 18% of them singletons. Sequenced: blood. These receptors were taken from a man aged 18 to 29 with Graves' ophthalmopathy. CDR3s include the opening cysteine and the closing phenylalanine or tryptophan. The D gene is left open where the match is weak. A clone size is listed for some rows: how often the clone was seen (once, few, many), or a class if it is expanded.

clone size: few; D gene: .; J gene: TRBJ2-5; V gene: TRBV9; CDR3 protein: CASSPHGGQGEETQYF; CDR3 DNA: TGTGCCAGCAGCCCACATGGAGGCCAGGGTGAAGAGACCCAGTACTTC
clone size: many; D gene: .; J gene: TRBJ2-7; V gene: TRBV7-2; CDR3 protein: CASSMGHASYEQYF; CDR3 DNA: TGTGCCAGCAGCATGGGACACGCCTCCTACGAGCAGTACTTC
clone size: many; D gene: TRBD1; J gene: TRBJ2-7; V gene: TRBV3-1; CDR3 protein: CASSHQPGQATYEQYF; CDR3 DNA: TGTGCCAGCAGCCACCAACCGGGACAGGCCACCTACGAGCAGTACTTC
clone size: many; D gene: .; J gene: TRBJ1-4; V gene: TRBV2; CDR3 protein: CASGPSNEKLFF; CDR3 DNA: TGTGCCAGTGGACCGAGTAATGAAAAACTGTTTTTT
clone size: many; D gene: .; J gene: TRBJ1-5; V gene: TRBV25-1; CDR3 protein: CASSEAWDDNQPQHF; CDR3 DNA: TGTGCCAGCAGCGAAGCTTGGGACGACAATCAGCCCCAGCATTTT
clone size: .; D gene: TRBD2; J gene: TRBJ2-7; V gene: TRBV11-2; CDR3 protein: CASSRTTGLAGGEQYF; CDR3 DNA: TGTGCCAGCAGCCGGACGACTGGACTAGCGGGGGGCGAGCAGTACTTC
clone size: many; D gene: .; J gene: TRBJ2-3; V gene: TRBV2; CDR3 protein: CASQNVDTQYF; CDR3 DNA: TGTGCCAGCCAAAACGTAGATACGCAGTATTTT
clone size: many; D gene: TRBD2; J gene: TRBJ2-5; V gene: TRBV7-8; CDR3 protein: CASSWLLAGETQYF; CDR3 DNA: TGTGCCAGCAGCTGGCTTCTAGCGGGGGAGACCCAGTACTTC
clone size: few; D gene: TRBD1; J gene: TRBJ2-1; V gene: TRBV19; CDR3 protein: CASKGTGDSNEQFF; CDR3 DNA: TGTGCCAGTAAGGGGACAGGGGATAGTAATGAGCAGTTCTTC
clone size: few; D gene: .; J gene: TRBJ1-1; V gene: TRBV16; CDR3 protein: CASSQDVGAEAFF; CDR3 DNA: TGTGCCAGCAGCCAAGATGTAGGGGCTGAAGCTTTCTTT
clone size: many; D gene: .; J gene: TRBJ2-7; V gene: TRBV28; CDR3 protein: CASARGRDYEQYF; CDR3 DNA: TGTGCCAGCGCCCGGGGCAGGGACTACGAGCAGTACTTC
clone size: few; D gene: .; J gene: TRBJ1-6; V gene: TRBV3-1; CDR3 protein: CASSQGLASPLHF; CDR3 DNA: TGTGCCAGCAGCCAAGGGTTGGCCTCACCCCTCCACTTT
clone size: .; D gene: .; J gene: TRBJ1-2; V gene: TRBV19; CDR3 protein: CASSIDRTVRGYTF; CDR3 DNA: TGTGCCAGTAGTATAGATCGGACCGTGCGTGGCTACACCTTC
clone size: .; D gene: .; J gene: TRBJ2-1; V gene: TRBV6-4; CDR3 protein: CASSDIGGPYNEQFF; CDR3 DNA: TGTGCCAGCAGTGATATCGGGGGGCCTTACAATGAGCAGTTCTTC
clone size: few; D gene: .; J gene: TRBJ2-3; V gene: TRBV12-3/TRBV12-4; CDR3 protein: CASSLAGTLSTDTQYF; CDR3 DNA: TGTGCCAGCAGTTTAGCCGGGACACTTAGCACAGATACGCAGTATTTT
clone size: many; D gene: .; J gene: TRBJ2-7; V gene: TRBV2; CDR3 protein: CASRLGSYEQYF; CDR3 DNA: TGTGCCAGCAGGCTGGGGTCCTACGAGCAGTACTTC
clone size: many; D gene: .; J gene: TRBJ2-7; V gene: TRBV6-1; CDR3 protein: CASSQEGGTSYEQYF; CDR3 DNA: TGTGCCAGCAGCCAGGAGGGGGGCACCTCCTACGAGCAGTACTTC
clone size: .; D gene: TRBD2; J gene: TRBJ2-5; V gene: TRBV12-3/TRBV12-4; CDR3 protein: CASSLALAGDETQYF; CDR3 DNA: TGTGCCAGCAGTTTAGCACTAGCGGGAGACGAGACCCAGTACTTC
clone size: many; D gene: .; J gene: TRBJ2-5; V gene: TRBV3-1; CDR3 protein: CASSRGNQETQYF; CDR3 DNA: TGTGCCAGCAGCCGGGGAAATCAAGAGACCCAGTACTTC
clone size: many; D gene: .; J gene: TRBJ1-6; V gene: TRBV3-1; CDR3 protein: CASSRLVLGNSPLHF; CDR3 DNA: TGTGCCAGCAGCCGCCTCGTTTTGGGTAATTCACCCCTCCACTTT
clone size: .; D gene: .; J gene: TRBJ1-5; V gene: TRBV6-2/TRBV6-3; CDR3 protein: CASRAEGGYTNQPQHF; CDR3 DNA: TGTGCCAGCAGGGCCGAGGGCGGGTATACCAATCAGCCCCAGCATTTT
clone size: .; D gene: .; J gene: TRBJ2-2; V gene: TRBV9; CDR3 protein: CASSVQVDGELFF; CDR3 DNA: TGTGCCAGCAGCGTACAGGTGGACGGGGAGCTGTTTTTT
clone size: .; D gene: .; J gene: TRBJ2-4; V gene: TRBV3-1; CDR3 protein: CASSQGHIQYF; CDR3 DNA: TGTGCCAGCAGCCAAGGCCACATTCAGTACTTC
clone size: many; D gene: .; J gene: TRBJ1-1; V gene: TRBV6-5; CDR3 protein: CASSYGGTNTEAFF; CDR3 DNA: TGTGCCAGCAGTTACGGGGGGACGAACACTGAAGCTTTCTTT
clone size: many; D gene: .; J gene: TRBJ1-4; V gene: TRBV7-8; CDR3 protein: CASSLVGIEKLFF; CDR3 DNA: TGTGCCAGCAGCTTAGTAGGGATCGAAAAACTGTTTTTT
clone size: many; D gene: TRBD1; J gene: TRBJ2-7; V gene: TRBV12-3/TRBV12-4; CDR3 protein: CASRGSRDREREQYF; CDR3 DNA: TGTGCCAGCAGGGGATCCCGGGACAGGGAACGCGAGCAGTACTTC
clone size: few; D gene: .; J gene: TRBJ1-2; V gene: TRBV3-1; CDR3 protein: CASSPVAGEDYGYTF; CDR3 DNA: TGTGCCAGCAGCCCCGTCGCAGGAGAGGACTATGGCTACACCTTC
clone size: .; D gene: .; J gene: TRBJ2-1; V gene: TRBV6-2/TRBV6-3; CDR3 protein: CASSRRDTYNEQFF; CDR3 DNA: TGTGCCAGCAGTCGACGGGACACCTACAATGAGCAGTTCTTC
clone size: many; D gene: .; J gene: TRBJ2-1; V gene: TRBV5-1; CDR3 protein: CASSLDPGRNNEQFF; CDR3 DNA: TGCGCCAGCAGCTTGGATCCGGGGAGAAACAATGAGCAGTTCTTC
clone size: many; D gene: TRBD2; J gene: TRBJ2-1; V gene: TRBV6-1; CDR3 protein: CASSPSTSGGLHNEQFF; CDR3 DNA: TGTGCCAGCAGCCCCTCGACTAGCGGGGGGCTCCACAATGAGCAGTTCTTC
clone size: many; D gene: .; J gene: TRBJ1-5; V gene: TRBV6-5; CDR3 protein: CASSYFDTNQPQHF; CDR3 DNA: TGTGCCAGCAGTTACTTTGACACAAATCAGCCCCAGCATTTT
clone size: .; D gene: TRBD2; J gene: TRBJ2-7; V gene: TRBV2; CDR3 protein: CASRAGTSGDEQYF; CDR3 DNA: TGTGCCAGCAGAGCCGGGACTAGTGGCGACGAGCAGTACTTC
clone size: .; D gene: .; J gene: TRBJ1-3; V gene: TRBV7-9; CDR3 protein: CASSRSSTNTIYF; CDR3 DNA: TGTGCCAGCAGCAGGTCTTCCACGAACACCATATATTTT
clone size: many; D gene: .; J gene: TRBJ2-7; V gene: TRBV28; CDR3 protein: CASTISMGYEQYF; CDR3 DNA: TGTGCCAGCACTATTTCCATGGGCTACGAGCAGTACTTC
clone size: many; D gene: .; J gene: TRBJ1-5; V gene: TRBV6-1; CDR3 protein: CASKEGGTQPQHF; CDR3 DNA: TGTGCCAGCAAGGAAGGGGGGACTCAGCCCCAGCATTTT
clone size: few; D gene: .; J gene: TRBJ1-1; V gene: TRBV28; CDR3 protein: CASSLSGPDGAFF; CDR3 DNA: TGTGCCAGCAGTTTATCCGGACCCGACGGAGCTTTCTTT
clone size: .; D gene: TRBD1; J gene: TRBJ1-2; V gene: TRBV28; CDR3 protein: CASSSRDRRSQGYTF; CDR3 DNA: TGTGCCAGCAGTTCCCGGGACAGGCGGTCGCAGGGCTACACCTTC
clone size: many; D gene: .; J gene: TRBJ1-1; V gene: TRBV28; CDR3 protein: CASSGGESTVAFF; CDR3 DNA: TGTGCCAGCAGTGGGGGAGAGTCTACCGTTGCTTTCTTT
clone size: .; D gene: TRBD1; J gene: TRBJ1-5; V gene: TRBV6-1; CDR3 protein: CASKLGQWGNQPQHF; CDR3 DNA: TGTGCCAGCAAACTGGGACAGTGGGGCAATCAGCCCCAGCATTTT
clone size: few; D gene: .; J gene: TRBJ2-1; V gene: TRBV29-1; CDR3 protein: CSVDSKWAYNEQFF; CDR3 DNA: TGCAGCGTGGATTCTAAATGGGCATACAATGAGCAGTTCTTC